The 6 T cell receptor beta chains presented below share a single source sample, sequenced in a study of shared clonotypes between healthy human individuals (dated by TCRdb to about 2020). To prepare the library, the immunoSEQ multiplex PCR assay was applied. TCRdb limited this immuneACCESS table to in-frame rearrangements with V and J called. A share of clones is missing; checked studies link under half to unresolved V genes, and the rest is unexplained. For this sample the table gives some 2,100,000 clones, of which approximately 94% were detected only once. Approximately 0.13% of the sample lies in the top ten. The sample comprised naive CD4+ T cells sorted from blood. The cell subset or site label of this sample denotes: CD45RA+ positively selected. Receptors were obtained from a man between 18 and 29 years old in good health.

This clone was counted a single time. This chain links TRBV15 with TRBJ2-7, with TRBD1 matching over 8 bases. The CDR3 contains 16 residues. The V and J ends lost 5 bases and 1 base, in that order; junction bases with no gene match: 10. Germline CDR1 LNHNV, CDR2 YYDKDF (reference sequence). As DNA, the CDR3 is TGTGCCACCAGCTACGACAGGGGCCTTCCTTCCTACGAGCAGTACTTC. Amino acids: CATSYDRGLPSYEQYF.

The chain uses TRBV2 and TRBJ1-5; D not resolved. Trimming removed 4 bases from V and 4 bases from J, with 14 bases in between. The CDR3 totals 15 residues. Germline loops: CDR1 SNHLY, CDR2 FYNNEI. DNA of the CDR3: TGTGCCAGCAGTGGGAACGGATTGGGGAATCAGCCCCAGCATTTT. Protein sequence: CASSGNGLGNQPQHF.

The chain combines TRBV6-6 with TRBJ2-5; D uncertain. Germline loops: CDR1 MNHNY, CDR2 SVGAGI (reference sequence). The CDR3 covers 12 residues. Trimming stripped 4 bases from V and 5 bases from J, with 8 bases between. The CDR3 reads CASSSLTETQYF. CDR3 in DNA: TGTGCCAGCAGTTCCTTGACGGAGACCCAGTACTTC.

This clone was found once. The chain couples TRBV4-3 to TRBJ2-6; D unclear. This CDR3 is 18 amino acids long. Looked up from germline, CDR1 is LGHNA and CDR2 is YSLEER. The ends were cut back, 0 bases at V and 2 bases at J, with 14 bases in the middle. CDR3 region: CASSQESPAPTGANVLTF. CDR3 DNA sequence: TGCGCCAGCAGCCAAGAATCCCCAGCCCCCACTGGGGCCAACGTCCTGACTTTC.

The chain couples TRBV7-9 to TRBJ2-7; TRBD1 agrees at 10 bases. The CDR3 loop spans 14 amino acids. The trim removed 4 bases at V and 3 bases at J, leaving 3 bases unmatched. Germline V lookup: CDR1 SEHNR, CDR2 FQNEAQ (reference sequence). The CDR3 nucleotides read TGTGCCAGCAGCTCCGGGACAGGGGACTACGAGCAGTACTTC. This encodes CASSSGTGDYEQYF.

This sequence joins TRBV20-1 and TRBJ1-6, with D perhaps TRBD1 (5 bases). The CDR3 extends over 11 amino acids. Germline V lookup: CDR1 DFQATT, CDR2 SNEGSKA (reference sequence). The CDR3 DNA reads TGCAGCGGGACCTCCGATGGAGCCCTCCACTTT. As protein: CSGTSDGALHF.